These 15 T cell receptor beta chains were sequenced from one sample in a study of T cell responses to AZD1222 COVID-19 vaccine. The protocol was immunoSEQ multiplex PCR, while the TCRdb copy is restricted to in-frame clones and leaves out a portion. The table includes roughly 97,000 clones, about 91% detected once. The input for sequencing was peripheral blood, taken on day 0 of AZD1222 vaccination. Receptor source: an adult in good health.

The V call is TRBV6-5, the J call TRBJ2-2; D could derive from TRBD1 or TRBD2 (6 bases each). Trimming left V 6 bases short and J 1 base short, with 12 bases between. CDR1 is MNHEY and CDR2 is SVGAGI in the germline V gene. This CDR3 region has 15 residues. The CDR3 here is CASSRGGLNTGELFF. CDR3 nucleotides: TGTGCCAGCAGCCGTGGGGGGCTGAACACCGGGGAGCTGTTTTTT.

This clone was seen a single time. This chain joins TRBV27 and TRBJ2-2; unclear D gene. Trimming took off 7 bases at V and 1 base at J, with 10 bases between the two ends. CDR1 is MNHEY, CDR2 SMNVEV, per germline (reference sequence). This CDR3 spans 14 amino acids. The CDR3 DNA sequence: TGTGCCAGCACCCCAGGTGGGAACACCGGGGAGCTGTTTTTT. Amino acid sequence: CASTPGGNTGELFF.

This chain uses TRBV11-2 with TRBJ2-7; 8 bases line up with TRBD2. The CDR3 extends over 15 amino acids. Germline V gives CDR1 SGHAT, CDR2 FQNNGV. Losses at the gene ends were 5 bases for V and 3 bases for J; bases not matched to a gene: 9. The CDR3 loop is CASSTRLARYYEQYF. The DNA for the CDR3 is TGTGCCAGCAGCACCCGACTAGCGCGTTACTACGAGCAGTACTTC. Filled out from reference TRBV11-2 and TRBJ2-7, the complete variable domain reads EAGVAQSPRYKIIEKRQSVAFWCNPISGHATLYWYQQILGQGPKLLIQFQNNGVVDDSQLPKDRFSAERLKGVDSTLKIQPAKLEDSAVYLCASSTRLARYYEQYFGPGTRLTVT.

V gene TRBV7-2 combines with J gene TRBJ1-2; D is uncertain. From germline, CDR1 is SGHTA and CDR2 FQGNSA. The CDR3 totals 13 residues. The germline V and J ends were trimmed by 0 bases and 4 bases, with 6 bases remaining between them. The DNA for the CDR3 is TGTGCCAGCAGCTTAGCGCTCCCCTATGGCTACACCTTC. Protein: CASSLALPYGYTF.

The CDR3 region is CASSEAQVDTEAFF. Here the CDR3 DNA reads TGTGCCAGCAGTGAAGCGCAGGTAGACACTGAAGCTTTCTTT. The chain has TRBV6-1 and TRBJ1-1; D not certain. The CDR3 runs to 14 residues. Germline values: CDR1 MNHNS, CDR2 SASEGT. Deletions cut 0 bases from V and 3 bases from J, with 8 bases between.

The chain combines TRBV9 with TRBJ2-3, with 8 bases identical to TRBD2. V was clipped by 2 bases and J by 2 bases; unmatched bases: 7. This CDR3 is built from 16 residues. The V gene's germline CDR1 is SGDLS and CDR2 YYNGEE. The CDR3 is CASSVTPGGNTDTQYF. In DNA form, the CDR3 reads TGTGCCAGCAGCGTTACCCCGGGAGGGAACACAGATACGCAGTATTTT.

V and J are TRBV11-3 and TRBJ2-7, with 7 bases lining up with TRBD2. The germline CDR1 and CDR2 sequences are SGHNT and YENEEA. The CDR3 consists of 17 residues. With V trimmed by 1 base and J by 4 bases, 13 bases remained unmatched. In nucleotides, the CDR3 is TGTGCCAGCAGCTTAGGGGTCCGGAGCGGGGTGCCGTACGAGCAGTACTTC. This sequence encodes CASSLGVRSGVPYEQYF.

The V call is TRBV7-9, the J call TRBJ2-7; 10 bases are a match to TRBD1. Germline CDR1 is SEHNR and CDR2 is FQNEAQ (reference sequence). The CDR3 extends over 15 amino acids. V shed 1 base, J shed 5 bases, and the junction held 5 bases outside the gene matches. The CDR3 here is CASSLGRGTGDEQYF. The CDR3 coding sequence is TGTGCCAGCAGCTTAGGACGAGGGACAGGGGACGAGCAGTACTTC.

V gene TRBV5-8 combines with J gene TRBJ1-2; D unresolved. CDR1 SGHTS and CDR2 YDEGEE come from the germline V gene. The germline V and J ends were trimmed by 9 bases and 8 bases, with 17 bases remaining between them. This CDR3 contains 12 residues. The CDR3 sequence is CATEEGNWGYTF. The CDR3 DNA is TGTGCCACCGAGGAGGGAAATTGGGGCTACACCTTC.

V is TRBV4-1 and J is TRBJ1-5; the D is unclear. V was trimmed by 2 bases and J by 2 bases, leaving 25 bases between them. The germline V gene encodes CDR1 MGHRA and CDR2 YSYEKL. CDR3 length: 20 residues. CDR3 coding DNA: TGCGCCAGCAGCCAACGATCTGGCTTGTCGGCGGTGATGGGCAATCAGCCCCAGCATTTT. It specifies CASSQRSGLSAVMGNQPQHF.

The CDR3 DNA follows: TGTGCCAGCAGATATAGCGGGGGGGCGTCCTACGAGCAGTACTTC. Translating gives CASRYSGGASYEQYF. This chain connects TRBV5-6 to TRBJ2-7; 11 bases line up with TRBD2. The V segment lost 5 bases and the J segment 1 base; nucleotides outside the gene matches: 5. CDR1 SGHDT and CDR2 YYEEEE come from the germline V gene. The CDR3 covers 15 residues.

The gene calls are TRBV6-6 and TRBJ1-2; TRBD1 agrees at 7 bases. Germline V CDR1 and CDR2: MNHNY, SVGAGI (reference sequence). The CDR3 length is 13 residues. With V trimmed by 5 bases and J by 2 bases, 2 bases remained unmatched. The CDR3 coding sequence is TGTGCCAGCAGTCCACAGGGGAACTATGGCTACACCTTC. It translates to CASSPQGNYGYTF.

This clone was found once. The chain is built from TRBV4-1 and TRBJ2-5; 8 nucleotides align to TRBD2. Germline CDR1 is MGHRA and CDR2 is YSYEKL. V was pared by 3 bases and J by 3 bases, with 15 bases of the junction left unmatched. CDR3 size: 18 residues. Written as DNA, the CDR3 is TGCGCCAGCAGCCAGGCCGGGACTAGATCGGCCGAAGAAGAGACCCAGTACTTC. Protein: CASSQAGTRSAEEETQYF.

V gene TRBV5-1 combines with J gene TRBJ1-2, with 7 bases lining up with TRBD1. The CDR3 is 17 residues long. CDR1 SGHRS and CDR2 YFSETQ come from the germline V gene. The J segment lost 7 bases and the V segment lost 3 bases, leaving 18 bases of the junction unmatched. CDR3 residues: CASSSSGTDFSEGGYTF. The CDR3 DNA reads TGCGCCAGCAGCTCATCCGGGACAGACTTCTCAGAAGGTGGCTACACCTTC.

Here the CDR3 reads CASSEAHTQYGYTF. DNA of the CDR3: TGTGCCAGCAGTGAAGCGCATACCCAGTATGGCTACACCTTC. The genes are TRBV2 and TRBJ1-2; no clear D gene. The CDR3 runs to 14 residues. The V gene lost 0 bases and the J gene lost 5 bases, with 10 bases spanning the gap. CDR1 SNHLY and CDR2 FYNNEI come from the germline V gene.